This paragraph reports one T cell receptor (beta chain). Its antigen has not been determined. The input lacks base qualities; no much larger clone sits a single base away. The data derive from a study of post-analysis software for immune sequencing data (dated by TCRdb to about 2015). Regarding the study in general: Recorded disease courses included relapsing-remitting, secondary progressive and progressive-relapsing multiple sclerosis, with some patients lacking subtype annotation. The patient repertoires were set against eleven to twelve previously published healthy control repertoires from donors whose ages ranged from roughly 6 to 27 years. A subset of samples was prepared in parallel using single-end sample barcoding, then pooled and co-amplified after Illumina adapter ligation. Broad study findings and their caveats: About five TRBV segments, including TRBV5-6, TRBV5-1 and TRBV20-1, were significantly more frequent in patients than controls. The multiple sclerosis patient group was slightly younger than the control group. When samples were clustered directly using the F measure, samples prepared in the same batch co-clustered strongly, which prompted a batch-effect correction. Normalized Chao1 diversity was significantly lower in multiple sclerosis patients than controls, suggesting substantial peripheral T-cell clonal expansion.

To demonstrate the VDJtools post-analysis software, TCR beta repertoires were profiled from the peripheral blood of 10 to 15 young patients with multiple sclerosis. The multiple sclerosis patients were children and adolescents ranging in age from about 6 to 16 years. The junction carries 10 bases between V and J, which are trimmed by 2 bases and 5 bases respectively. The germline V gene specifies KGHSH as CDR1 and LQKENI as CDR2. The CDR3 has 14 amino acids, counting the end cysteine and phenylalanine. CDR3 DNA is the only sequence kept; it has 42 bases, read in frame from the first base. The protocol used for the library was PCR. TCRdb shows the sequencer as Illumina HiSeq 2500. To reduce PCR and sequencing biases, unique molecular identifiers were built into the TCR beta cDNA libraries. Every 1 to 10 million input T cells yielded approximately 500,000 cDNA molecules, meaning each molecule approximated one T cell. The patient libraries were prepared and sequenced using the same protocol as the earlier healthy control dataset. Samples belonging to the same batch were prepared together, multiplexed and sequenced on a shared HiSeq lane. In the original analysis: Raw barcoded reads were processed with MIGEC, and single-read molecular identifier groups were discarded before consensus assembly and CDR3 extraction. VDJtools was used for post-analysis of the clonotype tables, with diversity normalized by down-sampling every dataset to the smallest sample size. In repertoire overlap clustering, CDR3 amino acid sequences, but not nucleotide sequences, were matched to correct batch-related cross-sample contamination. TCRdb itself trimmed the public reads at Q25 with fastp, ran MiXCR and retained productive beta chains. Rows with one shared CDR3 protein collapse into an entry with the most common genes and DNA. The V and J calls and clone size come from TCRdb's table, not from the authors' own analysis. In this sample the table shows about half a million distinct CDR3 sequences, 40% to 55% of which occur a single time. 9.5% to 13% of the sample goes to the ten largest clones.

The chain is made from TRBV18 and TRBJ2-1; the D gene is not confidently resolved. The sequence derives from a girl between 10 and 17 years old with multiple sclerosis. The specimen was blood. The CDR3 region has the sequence CASSPSSVHNEQFF. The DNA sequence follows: TGTGCCAGCTCACCATCATCTGTTCACAATGAGCAGTTCTTC.